These T cell receptor beta chains were read from a single sample in a study of blood T cell repertoires in COVID-19. The repertoire was sequenced with immunoSEQ multiplex PCR; TCRdb's copy has only in-frame clones and lacks some. The sample yields some 170,000 clones, more than 80% seen once. The sequenced material came from PBMCs or T cells enriched from blood (not recorded which). Receptors were obtained from a man aged 35 to 55 who had recovered from COVID-19. CDR3s leave out the opening cysteine and the closing phenylalanine or tryptophan. A D gene is named only where the DNA matches it firmly. Size tells how often a clone was seen (once, few, many) or the class of an expanded clone, and some rows leave it out.

cdr3_aa clone_size v_call d_call j_call
AISRDRRKIDEQY . TRBV10-3 TRBD1 TRBJ2-7
ASSLGGTGTSGYT once TRBV7-6 TRBD1 TRBJ1-2
AMRRGTDTQY . TRBV5-4 . TRBJ2-3
ASESGAGGPGELF once TRBV2 TRBD1 TRBJ2-2
ASSPLPGTVLNTEAF once TRBV27 TRBD1 TRBJ1-1
ASSIGSGTANTGELF . TRBV19 TRBD1 TRBJ2-2
ASHTGLNTEAF . TRBV18 . TRBJ1-1
ASSQGERVVYEQY . TRBV18 . TRBJ2-7
ASTAGADNEQF few TRBV27 TRBD2 TRBJ2-1
ASSMEGGWYNEQF . TRBV19 . TRBJ2-1